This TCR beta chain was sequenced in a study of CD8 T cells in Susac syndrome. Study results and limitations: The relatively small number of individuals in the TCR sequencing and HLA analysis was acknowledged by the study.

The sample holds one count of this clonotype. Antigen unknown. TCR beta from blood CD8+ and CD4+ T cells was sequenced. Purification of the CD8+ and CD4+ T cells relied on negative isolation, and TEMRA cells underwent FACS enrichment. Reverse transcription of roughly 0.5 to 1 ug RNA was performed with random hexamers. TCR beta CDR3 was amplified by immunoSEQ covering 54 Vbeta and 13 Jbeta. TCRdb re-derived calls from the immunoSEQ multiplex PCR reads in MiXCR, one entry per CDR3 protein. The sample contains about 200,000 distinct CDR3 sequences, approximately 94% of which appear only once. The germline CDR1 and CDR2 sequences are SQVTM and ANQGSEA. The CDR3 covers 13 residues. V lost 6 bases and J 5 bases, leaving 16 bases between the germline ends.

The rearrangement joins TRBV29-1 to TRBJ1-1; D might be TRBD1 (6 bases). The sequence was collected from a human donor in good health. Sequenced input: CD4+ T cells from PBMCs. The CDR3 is CSVKDSIGTEAFF. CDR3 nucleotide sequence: TGCAGCGTGAAGGACAGTATTGGGACTGAAGCTTTCTTT.